This T cell receptor beta chain comes out of a study of T cell changes during pregnancy in multiple sclerosis (dated by TCRdb to about 2019). For the wider study: In women with multiple sclerosis, the researchers looked at how the T cell repertoire shifted as pregnancy progressed.

About this clone itself: This clone's antigen is unknown. One base away there is no much larger clone; base qualities are not given.

The protocol used for the library was the immunoSEQ multiplex PCR assay. TCRdb stores this immuneACCESS table with in-frame sequences only. Part of the clones is absent; in the studies checked, under half of the shortfall reflects unresolved V genes, and no reason is known for the rest. The sample table lists tens of thousands of clones, 85% to 95% of them with a count of one. About 0.91% of the sample belongs to the ten largest clones. Unmatched junction bases come to 1, with V trimmed by 6 bases and J by 3 bases. The CDR3, cysteine through phenylalanine, is 12 amino acids long. Only the CDR3 region is kept as DNA, spanning 36 bases read in frame from base 1. Per the germline V gene, SNHLY is the CDR1 and FYNNEI is the CDR2.

The source of this sequence is a female donor with multiple sclerosis, enrolled in a pregnancy study. The material sequenced was peripheral blood, taken before pregnancy. The chain uses TRBV2 and TRBJ1-1, with 7 bases matching TRBD1. The DNA sequence is TGTGCCAGCAGGGACAGGTACACTGAAGCTTTCTTT. Translated, this gives CASRDRYTEAFF.